This T cell receptor beta chain was profiled in a study of blood T cell repertoires in COVID-19 (dated by TCRdb to 2020 to 2022). Regarding the complete study: The collaborator samples originated in the United States, Italy and Spain and spanned the acute and convalescent phases of COVID-19. The repertoires were released in a freely available public database intended as a resource for research on the immune response to SARS-CoV-2. A de-identified subject ID, COVID-19 status, age in years and sex were almost always included in the sample metadata. Samples were obtained from the ongoing ImmuneRACE study (first 160 participants) and from 1,200 or so subjects provided by 6 global collaborators. Subjects who had been exposed to COVID-19, were actively infected with it, or had recovered from it provided the deeply sampled blood TCRbeta repertoires that made up the dataset. The material from the prospective study consisted of cDNA or gDNA derived from T cells, B-cell-depleted T cells, or PBMCs. HLA class I and class II types, where available, came from metadata supplied by the sample provider rather than from assay-based typing.

The full study reports these points: How much clinical and demographic metadata was included differed by source and by participant, and the metadata was provided uncurated.

The germline V gene (reference sequence) gives CDR1 as GTSNPN and CDR2 as SVGIG. Trimming at the junction amounts to 2 bases on V and 1 base on J, and the germline ends lie 8 bases apart. The CDR3 measures 13 amino acids from cysteine to phenylalanine. Just the 39-base CDR3 DNA is kept, in frame starting at base 1. TCRbeta CDR3 regions were amplified from genomic DNA by means of the immunoSEQ Assay, a bias-controlled multiplex PCR. From the authors' description of their analysis: Nucleated cell counts per sample were estimated from amplification of reference gene primers within the assay. Sequence reads were collapsed and filtered to measure the absolute abundance of every unique TCRbeta CDR3 rearrangement. For each sample, productive Simpson clonality was calculated by taking the square root of Simpson's diversity index across productive rearrangements. Here the immuneACCESS table is served through TCRdb, limited to in-frame sequences with V and J called. Missing clones are a known gap in these copies; in checked studies unresolved V genes cover under half, and the rest lacks a known reason. V and J calls and clone size are as listed in that table; D and trimming were resolved from the DNA. The sample contains fewer than 200,000 clones, 77% of them found a single time. The biggest ten clones account for roughly 2.8% of the sample.

The collaborating institutions used their own protocols to collect whole blood in K2EDTA tubes. For TCRbeta analysis, collaborators shipped samples as frozen whole blood, isolated PBMCs, or DNA extracted from either of those sample types. With respect to this clone: Its antigen is not yet known. The sample holds no much larger clone one base away, and base qualities are not on file.

The sequence joins TRBV30 to TRBJ2-5; a tentative D match to TRBD2 spans 5 bases. The receptor's source is a man in his 70s with acute or convalescent COVID-19. Sequenced sample: peripheral blood. The DNA reads TGTGCCTGGAGTATCCGGGGCCAAGAGACCCAGTACTTC. This translates into CAWSIRGQETQYF.